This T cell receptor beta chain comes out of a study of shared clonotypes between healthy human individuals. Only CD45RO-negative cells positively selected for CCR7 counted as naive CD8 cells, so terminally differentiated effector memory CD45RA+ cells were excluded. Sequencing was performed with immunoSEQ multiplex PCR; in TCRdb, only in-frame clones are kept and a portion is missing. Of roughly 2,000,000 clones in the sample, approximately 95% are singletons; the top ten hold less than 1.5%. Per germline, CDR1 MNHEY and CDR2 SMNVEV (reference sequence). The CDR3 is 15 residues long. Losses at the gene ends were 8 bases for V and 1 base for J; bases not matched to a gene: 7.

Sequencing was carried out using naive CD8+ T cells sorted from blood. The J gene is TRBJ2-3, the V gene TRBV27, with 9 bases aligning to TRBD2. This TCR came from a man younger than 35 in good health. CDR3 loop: CASAGEREGTDTQYF. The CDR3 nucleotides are TGTGCCAGCGCTGGCGAGCGGGAGGGCACAGATACGCAGTATTTT.